A selection of T cell receptor beta chains follows, all from one sample in a study of a mutant IDH1 vaccine in newly diagnosed glioma. Profiling relied on immunoSEQ multiplex PCR, and the TCRdb table lists in-frame clones only, not all of them. Here the sample spans tens of thousands of clones, around three quarters being singletons. These TCRs are of unknown antigen specificity. The sequenced sample was PBMCs, obtained from a glioma patient whose treatment included an IDH1 peptide vaccine. Receptors were obtained from a man between 45 and 60 years old with glioma. Both conserved end residues are part of each CDR3. Each record gives: clone size, D gene, J gene, V gene, CDR3 DNA, CDR3 protein. A D gene is named only where the DNA matches it firmly. A clone size is listed for some rows: how often the clone was seen (once, few, many), or a class if it is expanded.

- - TRBJ2-5 TRBV29-1 TGCAGCGTGGACGCGTCGGGAGAGACCCAGTACTTC CSVDASGETQYF
- - TRBJ1-1 TRBV9 TGTGCCAGCAGCGTAGTCATAGGTACTGAAGCTTTCTTT CASSVVIGTEAFF
- - TRBJ1-2 TRBV9 TGTGCCAGCAGCGTAGGTCCCATACCCATGGGCTATGGCTACACCTTC CASSVGPIPMGYGYTF
- TRBD1 TRBJ2-7 TRBV10-2 TGCGCCAGCAGTGACTACGGGACAGGGGGCCGGTACGAGCAGTACTTC CASSDYGTGGRYEQYF
- TRBD1 TRBJ2-1 TRBV5-1 TGCGCCAGCAGCTTGGTTAGGACAGGGGGCTACAATGAGCAGTTCTTC CASSLVRTGGYNEQFF
few - TRBJ1-2 TRBV6-5 TGTGCCAGCAGATCACTAGGAGGCTACACCTTC CASRSLGGYTF
- - TRBJ1-2 TRBV5-5 TGTGCCAGCAGCTTAGCGACGCGTCAGGTCGGCGGCTACACCTTC CASSLATRQVGGYTF
- - TRBJ1-1 TRBV6-5 TGTGCCAGCAGCCGGGACACTGAAGCTTTCTTT CASSRDTEAFF
- - TRBJ1-5 TRBV6-4 TGTGCCAGCAGTGCCGAGGCGAGCCAGCCCCAGCATTTT CASSAEASQPQHF
- - TRBJ2-2 TRBV2 TGTGCCAGCAGTGGGGGGATTGGACGCGACACCGGGGAGCTGTTTTTT CASSGGIGRDTGELFF
- - TRBJ2-3 TRBV27 TGTGCCAGCACCCCAGGACAACACCCTAGCACAGATACGCAGTATTTT CASTPGQHPSTDTQYF
- TRBD2 TRBJ2-5 TRBV19 TGTGCCAGTAAGGCGGGGGGGGAGGGGGAGACCCAGTACTTC CASKAGGEGETQYF
- - TRBJ2-7 TRBV9 TGTGCCAGCAGCGTACGTCCCTTCTTCCACGAGCAGTACTTC CASSVRPFFHEQYF
- - TRBJ2-7 TRBV7-6 TGTGCCAGCAGCTTAGGTCAGGGGTTTTCCTACGAGCAGTACTTC CASSLGQGFSYEQYF
- TRBD2 TRBJ2-7 TRBV2 TGTGCCAGCAGCCTGGGACTAGCGGGCTACGAGCAGTACTTC CASSLGLAGYEQYF
- - TRBJ1-2 TRBV5-6 TGTGCCAGCAGCTTGGAGAGGGGACTTGGCTACACCTTC CASSLERGLGYTF
- TRBD1 TRBJ2-7 TRBV10-3 TGTGCCATCAGTGAGTCGAGAGGGACAGGGTCATTGGCCTACGAGCAGTACTTC CAISESRGTGSLAYEQYF
- - TRBJ2-3 TRBV7-9 TGTGCCAGCAGCTTAGCCTGGACGGTGGAGGAGGGCACAGATACGCAGTATTTT CASSLAWTVEEGTDTQYF
many - TRBJ2-2 TRBV27 TGTGCCAGCAGTTTATCACAGGGCAACACCGGGGAGCTGTTTTTT CASSLSQGNTGELFF
- - TRBJ2-6 TRBV27 TGTGCCAGCAGTTTAAAGGTCCCGGGGAACTCTGGGGCCAACGTCCTGACTTTC CASSLKVPGNSGANVLTF
few - TRBJ2-7 TRBV5-1 TGCGCCAGCGGGGCTGGGGGGCCCTTGAACGAGCAGTACTTC CASGAGGPLNEQYF
- - TRBJ1-2 TRBV25-1 TGTGCCAGCAGTGAAGCGGGACGCTCAGGGGGCTACACCTTC CASSEAGRSGGYTF
- - TRBJ1-1 TRBV5-1 TGCGCCAGCAGCTTGAGGGGGAACACTGAAGCTTTCTTT CASSLRGNTEAFF
- - TRBJ1-4 TRBV29-1 TGCAGCGTTACCCCGGACGGAAGTTTTAATGAAAAACTGTTTTTT CSVTPDGSFNEKLFF
few - TRBJ1-5 TRBV5-5 TGTGCCAGCAGCCCGGTCGGGAAGCCCCAGCATTTT CASSPVGKPQHF
few TRBD2 TRBJ2-5 TRBV5-4 TGTGCCAGCAGCTTGAGTTTAGCGGGGGGGGAGACCCAGTACTTC CASSLSLAGGETQYF
- - TRBJ2-5 TRBV7-2 TGTGCCAGCAGCCCTGGTCGGGGGCAAGAGACCCAGTACTTC CASSPGRGQETQYF
- - TRBJ2-7 TRBV27 TGTGCCAGCAGTTCGCTGCGCGCCCTCAACGAGCAGTACTTC CASSSLRALNEQYF
once - TRBJ1-2 TRBV11-2 TGTGCCAGCAGCTTGGGGCCGGGGGAGTACTATGGCTACACCTTC CASSLGPGEYYGYTF
- - TRBJ2-5 TRBV2 TGTGCCAGCAGTCTGACAGAAGAGACCCAGTACTTC CASSLTEETQYF
- TRBD1 TRBJ1-3 TRBV9 TGTGCCAGCACCCTGGGGACAGGCCGCTCCCTAGACTCTGGAAACACCATATATTTT CASTLGTGRSLDSGNTIYF
once TRBD1 TRBJ2-1 TRBV7-2 TGTGCCAGCAGCCCAGGGACAGGGACCTACAATGAGCAGTTCTTC CASSPGTGTYNEQFF
few - TRBJ2-7 TRBV18 TGTGCCAGCTCCCTATCAGCAGGGGCTCTGGACGAGCAGTACTTC CASSLSAGALDEQYF
once TRBD1 TRBJ1-2 TRBV6-5 TGTGCCAGCAGTTACGGACAGGGTCGGGGCTACACCTTC CASSYGQGRGYTF
- - TRBJ2-7 TRBV5-1 TGCGCCAGCAGCTTAAGATCAGGGGGCGGGAGGGAGCAGTACTTC CASSLRSGGGREQYF
few - TRBJ2-1 TRBV9 TGTGCCAGCAGCGTAGGACAGAACCACGGTGAGCAGTTCTTC CASSVGQNHGEQFF
- - TRBJ1-1 TRBV5-6 TGTGCCAGCAGCTTATGGGGGCTGGGCACTGAAGCTTTCTTT CASSLWGLGTEAFF
- TRBD1 TRBJ2-1 TRBV30 TGTGCGTACCGGGACAGGGCCCACAATGAGCAGTTCTTC CAYRDRAHNEQFF
- - TRBJ1-2 TRBV18 TGTGCCAGCTCACCGGGACACATGCTAAACTATGGCTACACCTTC CASSPGHMLNYGYTF
once TRBD1 TRBJ1-4 TRBV19 TGTGCCACCGGAGACAGGGGGGAAAAACTGTTTTTT CATGDRGEKLFF
- - TRBJ2-1 TRBV5-1 TGCGCCAGCAGCTTGATCGCTAGCTCCGGCAATGAGCAGTTCTTC CASSLIASSGNEQFF
few TRBD1 TRBJ2-1 TRBV10-3 TGTGCCATCAGTGAGTCGAGGGGACAGCCTCTCAATGAGCAGTTCTTC CAISESRGQPLNEQFF
few - TRBJ1-1 TRBV11-2 TGTGCCAGCAGCCATGGCCTGAACGCTTTCTTT CASSHGLNAFF
- - TRBJ2-3 TRBV5-1 TGCGCCAGCAGCTTGGCAAGGGGGGCTCGCACAGATACGCAGTATTTT CASSLARGARTDTQYF
- - TRBJ1-1 TRBV2 TGTGCCAGCAGTGATGGCAGGAACCTACTTGAAGCTTTCTTT CASSDGRNLLEAFF
- - TRBJ2-7 TRBV6-1 TGTGCCAGCAGTAAAGGGATATCCTACGAGCAGTACTTC CASSKGISYEQYF
- TRBD2 TRBJ2-1 TRBV7-2 TGTGCCAGCAGCTTTCAGCGGGGGGTTAGTGAGCAGTTCTTC CASSFQRGVSEQFF
- - TRBJ2-1 TRBV5-4 TGTGCCAGCAGCCCTCCAACCACGGGGCTCTACAATGAGCAGTTCTTC CASSPPTTGLYNEQFF
- TRBD1 TRBJ1-4 TRBV7-9 TGTGCCAGCAGCGCCGACAGGGCTCCAACTAATGAAAAACTGTTTTTT CASSADRAPTNEKLFF
- - TRBJ1-3 TRBV7-9 TGTGCCAGCAGCCTAGCAGAGGGAAACACCATATATTTT CASSLAEGNTIYF
- - TRBJ2-7 TRBV5-1 TGCGCCAGCAGCGGGTGGGGAGTAACGTCCTACGAGCAGTACTTC CASSGWGVTSYEQYF
- TRBD1 TRBJ2-7 TRBV19 TGTGCCAGTAGTATAGGGGGACAGGGCTCCTACGAGCAGTACTTC CASSIGGQGSYEQYF
- TRBD1 TRBJ1-3 TRBV9 TGTGCCAGCAGCGTAAGCACGCCGGACAGGGGAAACACCATATATTTT CASSVSTPDRGNTIYF
- - TRBJ1-1 TRBV10-3 TGTGCCATCACGGGGGATAGTACTGAAGCTTTCTTT CAITGDSTEAFF
- TRBD1 TRBJ2-7 TRBV5-1 TGCGCCAGCAGCCCGGGGACAGGGGTCGAGCAGTACTTC CASSPGTGVEQYF
- TRBD2 TRBJ2-3 TRBV14 TGTGCCAGCAGGAGCGGGGGGGGCACAGATACGCAGTATTTT CASRSGGGTDTQYF
once - TRBJ2-1 TRBV30 TGTGCCTGGAGTGTTGGTAGCTCCAATGAGCAGTTCTTC CAWSVGSSNEQFF